These T cell receptor beta chains were read from a single sample in a study of CD8 T cells in ankylosing spondylitis. TCRdb passed the 5' RACE reads through MiXCR, listing each CDR3 protein once. The sample lists approximately 250,000 distinct CDR3 sequences; more than 20% were seen once. The source material was blood, either unsorted or a sorted T cell fraction (not recorded which). The receptors derive from a male donor with ankylosing spondylitis or in good health (not recorded which). Both conserved end residues are part of each CDR3. Each record gives: J gene, clone size, V gene, D gene, CDR3 DNA, CDR3 protein. The D gene is left open where the match is weak. Part of the rows lack a size; the others show once, few, many or a class for expanded clones.

J: TRBJ2-3; size: NA; V: TRBV20-1; D: NA; DNA: TGCAGTGCTAGACTGGGCACAGATACGCAGTATTTT; CDR3: CSARLGTDTQYF
J: TRBJ1-2; size: few; V: TRBV21-1; D: NA; DNA: TGTGCCAGCAGCAAACGGGTGGTCGGCTACACCTTC; CDR3: CASSKRVVGYTF
J: TRBJ2-3; size: many; V: TRBV7-2; D: NA; DNA: TGTGCCAGCAGCTCAGTGGGGCCAGATACGCAGTATTTT; CDR3: CASSSVGPDTQYF
J: TRBJ2-5; size: NA; V: TRBV20-1; D: NA; DNA: TGCAGTGCTAGAGATCGGTGGGAATCCGAGACCCAGTACTTC; CDR3: CSARDRWESETQYF
J: TRBJ2-3; size: many; V: TRBV11-3; D: NA; DNA: TGTGCCAGCAGCTTCCAACATACGCAGTATTTT; CDR3: CASSFQHTQYF
J: TRBJ2-7; size: NA; V: TRBV12-3/TRBV12-4; D: NA; DNA: TGTGCCAGCAGTCGCGTGGAGGGCGAGCAGTACTTC; CDR3: CASSRVEGEQYF
J: TRBJ2-4; size: NA; V: TRBV20-1; D: NA; DNA: TGCAGTGCTCCGGACACCCCTTGGGAAAACATTCAGTACTTC; CDR3: CSAPDTPWENIQYF
J: TRBJ2-5; size: few; V: TRBV20-1; D: TRBD2; DNA: TGCAGTGCTAGACTAGCGGGAGAGTACTTC; CDR3: CSARLAGEYF
J: TRBJ2-7; size: NA; V: TRBV12-3/TRBV12-4; D: NA; DNA: TGTGCCAGCAGCCCCCACATCGGCTACGAGCAGTACTTC; CDR3: CASSPHIGYEQYF
J: TRBJ1-1; size: NA; V: TRBV20-1; D: NA; DNA: TGCGGCGGGTCCAGGATTAGGACAGAAGCTTTCTTT; CDR3: CGGSRIRTEAFF
J: TRBJ1-1; size: few; V: TRBV12-3/TRBV12-4; D: NA; DNA: TGTGCCAGCAGTTTAGTAGGCAGACAAGCTTTCTTT; CDR3: CASSLVGRQAFF
J: TRBJ2-7; size: NA; V: TRBV12-3/TRBV12-4; D: TRBD1; DNA: TGTGCCAGCAGTAAGGGACAGGGTGTGCTCGAGCAGTACTTC; CDR3: CASSKGQGVLEQYF
J: TRBJ1-6; size: NA; V: TRBV10-3; D: TRBD1; DNA: TGTGCCATCAGTGCCCAACAGGGGGGTAATTCACCCCTCCACTTT; CDR3: CAISAQQGGNSPLHF
J: TRBJ1-2; size: few; V: TRBV7-3; D: TRBD1; DNA: TGTGCCAGCAGCGCGACAGGGGACGACGGAGGCTACACCTTC; CDR3: CASSATGDDGGYTF
J: TRBJ1-1; size: NA; V: TRBV6-2/TRBV6-3; D: NA; DNA: TGTGCCAGCAGTTACACCACTGAAGCTTTCTTT; CDR3: CASSYTTEAFF
J: TRBJ1-5; size: few; V: TRBV10-3; D: NA; DNA: TGTGCCATCAGTGAGTCGGGCAGCGCAAATCAGCCCCAGCATTTT; CDR3: CAISESGSANQPQHF
J: TRBJ2-5; size: many; V: TRBV18; D: NA; DNA: TGTGCCAGCTCACCACCGGTATTGGAGACCCAGTACTTC; CDR3: CASSPPVLETQYF
J: TRBJ2-7; size: few; V: TRBV4-1; D: NA; DNA: TGCGCCAGCAGCAAGGTGCAGTACTTC; CDR3: CASSKVQYF
J: TRBJ2-1; size: NA; V: TRBV20-1; D: TRBD2; DNA: TGCAGTGCTAGACCGCGACTAGCGGGGGGGCGTTTGGAGCAGTTCTTC; CDR3: CSARPRLAGGRLEQFF
J: TRBJ1-5; size: NA; V: TRBV11-2; D: NA; DNA: TGTGCCAGCAGCTTCAGACCTAAGGCGCGGGCAGGGATCAATCAGCCCCAGCATTTT; CDR3: CASSFRPKARAGINQPQHF
J: TRBJ2-7; size: NA; V: TRBV6-1; D: TRBD2; DNA: TGTGCCAGCAGTCCGACCTTTAGCGGGGGTCGGGAGCAGTACTTC; CDR3: CASSPTFSGGREQYF
J: TRBJ2-7; size: NA; V: TRBV10-1; D: NA; DNA: TGCGCCAGCAGGCCCCCAAGTGAGGGCCACGAGCAGTACTTC; CDR3: CASRPPSEGHEQYF
J: TRBJ1-1; size: many; V: TRBV10-3; D: NA; DNA: TGTGCCATCAGTGAGTCGACGGGCACTGAAGCTTTCTTT; CDR3: CAISESTGTEAFF
J: TRBJ1-6; size: NA; V: TRBV12-3/TRBV12-4; D: NA; DNA: TGTGCCAGCGGGGGGTATAATTCACCCCTCCACTTT; CDR3: CASGGYNSPLHF
J: TRBJ1-5; size: few; V: TRBV29-1; D: NA; DNA: TGCAGCGTCCGGCAGGACCCATATCAGCCCCAGCATTTT; CDR3: CSVRQDPYQPQHF
J: TRBJ2-3; size: NA; V: TRBV25-1; D: TRBD2; DNA: TGTGCCAGCAGTTCCAGCGGGGACGGCACAGATACGCAGTATTTT; CDR3: CASSSSGDGTDTQYF
J: TRBJ2-3; size: many; V: TRBV20-1; D: NA; DNA: TGCAGTGCAACATCCGGGGAGGGCACAGATACGCAGTATTTT; CDR3: CSATSGEGTDTQYF
J: TRBJ2-5; size: few; V: TRBV20-1; D: NA; DNA: TGCAGTGCTAGAGGGCTCTCCTGGTACCAAGAGACCCAGTACTTC; CDR3: CSARGLSWYQETQYF
J: TRBJ2-3; size: NA; V: TRBV27; D: NA; DNA: TGTGCCAGCAGTTTAATTTCGGCTACTACAGATACGCAGTATTTT; CDR3: CASSLISATTDTQYF
J: TRBJ2-1; size: few; V: TRBV12-3/TRBV12-4; D: NA; DNA: TGTGCCAGCAGGAGGGGGGGAAGCTCCTACAATGAGCAGTTCTTC; CDR3: CASRRGGSSYNEQFF
J: TRBJ2-7; size: few; V: TRBV10-2; D: TRBD1; DNA: TGCGCCAGCAGCGGGACAGGGACAATAGGCTACGAGCAGTACTTC; CDR3: CASSGTGTIGYEQYF
J: TRBJ2-1; size: NA; V: TRBV20-1; D: NA; DNA: TGCAGTGCTAGGGGCGACACGCGGAGGTCCTACTACAATGAGCAGTTCTTC; CDR3: CSARGDTRRSYYNEQFF
J: TRBJ1-6; size: NA; V: TRBV6-5; D: TRBD1; DNA: TGTGCCAGCAGTTACTCGCAGGGGGCCCCCAATTCACCCCTCCACTTT; CDR3: CASSYSQGAPNSPLHF
J: TRBJ2-7; size: many; V: TRBV20-1; D: TRBD2; DNA: TGCAGTGCTAGTTCCCCGGGGGGCTCCTACGAGCAGTACTTC; CDR3: CSASSPGGSYEQYF
J: TRBJ1-1; size: NA; V: TRBV20-1; D: NA; DNA: TGCAGTGCTAGAGAAATCCTGAACACTGAAGCTTTCTTT; CDR3: CSAREILNTEAFF
J: TRBJ2-5; size: few; V: TRBV20-1; D: TRBD2; DNA: TGCAGTGCTACCCCTAGCGGGGGGAAAGAGACCCAGTACTTC; CDR3: CSATPSGGKETQYF
J: TRBJ2-7; size: NA; V: TRBV20-1; D: TRBD2; DNA: TGCAGTGCTATACTAGCGGGCCCCTACGAGCAGTACTTC; CDR3: CSAILAGPYEQYF
J: TRBJ2-3; size: NA; V: TRBV11-2; D: TRBD2; DNA: TGTGCCAGCAGCTCCCCGGGACTAAACACAGATACGCAGTATTTT; CDR3: CASSSPGLNTDTQYF
J: TRBJ2-7; size: NA; V: TRBV20-1; D: NA; DNA: TGCAGTGCTAGGAAAGGACCCCTAGAGCAGTACTTC; CDR3: CSARKGPLEQYF
J: TRBJ2-2; size: many; V: TRBV10-3; D: TRBD1; DNA: TGTGCCATAGGGACAGGGGTAACCGGGGAGCTGTTTTTT; CDR3: CAIGTGVTGELFF
J: TRBJ1-6; size: NA; V: TRBV12-3/TRBV12-4; D: NA; DNA: TGTGCCAGCAGTTTAGCGGAACAGGGAGCACCCCTCCACTTT; CDR3: CASSLAEQGAPLHF
J: TRBJ2-5; size: many; V: TRBV20-1; D: TRBD1; DNA: TGCAGTGCTAGGGACGGACAGGGCTCTTACGTAGAGACCCAGTACTTC; CDR3: CSARDGQGSYVETQYF
J: TRBJ2-1; size: few; V: TRBV12-3/TRBV12-4; D: NA; DNA: TGTGCCAGCAGGCCGGGGTGGGGGCACAATGAGCAGTTCTTC; CDR3: CASRPGWGHNEQFF
J: TRBJ2-5; size: NA; V: TRBV5-1; D: NA; DNA: TGCGCCAGCAGAGCCCGATCCGGGGGGCTCCAAGAGACCCAGTACTTC; CDR3: CASRARSGGLQETQYF
J: TRBJ1-2; size: few; V: TRBV4-1; D: NA; DNA: TGCGCCAGCAGCCAAGGGGTTCTGGATGGCTACACCTTC; CDR3: CASSQGVLDGYTF
J: TRBJ1-5; size: few; V: TRBV12-3/TRBV12-4; D: TRBD1; DNA: TGTGCCAGCAGTCGGGACAGGGGTTATCAGCCCCAGCATTTT; CDR3: CASSRDRGYQPQHF
J: TRBJ2-7; size: many; V: TRBV11-2; D: NA; DNA: TGTGCCAGCAAGCGGGTGGGCAATTACGAGCAGTACTTC; CDR3: CASKRVGNYEQYF
J: TRBJ2-5; size: NA; V: TRBV12-3/TRBV12-4; D: TRBD2; DNA: TGTGCCAGCAGTTGGCGGGGGGGCCCTATGGGAAATCGGACCCAGTACTTC; CDR3: CASSWRGGPMGNRTQYF
J: TRBJ2-5; size: few; V: TRBV29-1; D: NA; DNA: TGCAGCGTTGAAGCCCTCGGGCTTATGGAGACCCAGTACTTC; CDR3: CSVEALGLMETQYF
J: TRBJ2-1; size: NA; V: TRBV6-2/TRBV6-3; D: NA; DNA: TGTGCCAGCAGATCCCTACAAACATGGCTCTTC; CDR3: CASRSLQTWLF
J: TRBJ2-3; size: many; V: TRBV20-1; D: TRBD2; DNA: TGCAGTGCTAGAGCTAGCGGGGCGAGCACAGATACGCAGTATTTT; CDR3: CSARASGASTDTQYF
J: TRBJ1-1; size: many; V: TRBV11-1; D: NA; DNA: TGTGCCAGCAGCTTAGTGGGCAAACCGGGCACTGAAGCTTTCTTT; CDR3: CASSLVGKPGTEAFF
J: TRBJ2-5; size: once; V: TRBV7-3; D: NA; DNA: TGTGCCAGCAGCTCAAAGGGTTACAAGCAAGAGACCCAGTACTTC; CDR3: CASSSKGYKQETQYF
J: TRBJ2-7; size: few; V: TRBV5-1; D: NA; DNA: TGCGCCAGCAGCTTGGAGGCAGGTCGGGCCTACGAGCAGTACTTC; CDR3: CASSLEAGRAYEQYF
J: TRBJ2-1; size: NA; V: TRBV23-1; D: NA; DNA: TGCGCCAGCAGTCAATCGCAGGACAATGAGCAGTTCTTC; CDR3: CASSQSQDNEQFF
J: TRBJ2-7; size: NA; V: TRBV5-4; D: TRBD1; DNA: TGTGCCATCAGCCCCAGGGGGAACTCCTACGAGCAGTACTTC; CDR3: CAISPRGNSYEQYF
J: TRBJ2-3; size: NA; V: TRBV18; D: NA; DNA: TGTGCCAGCTCACCGGGCCCTGATGGAGGCACAGATACGCAGTATTTT; CDR3: CASSPGPDGGTDTQYF